This T cell receptor (beta chain) was sequenced in a study of T-cell memory formation after mild COVID-19. General study findings and limits: A balance of CD4 and CD8 characterized clones contracting day 15 to 85, whereas later expanders leaned CD4+. Memory cells collected pre-infection included some clones that later responded, suggesting cross-reactive memory joined.

Germline V CDR1 and CDR2: MGHDK, SYGVNS. The CDR3 length is 15 residues. V lost 0 bases and J lost 6, with 9 bases in between. Constant-segment primers and 5'RACE yielded cDNA libraries for TCR alpha and TCR beta, each carrying sample barcodes and UMIs. TCRdb re-derived calls from the 5' RACE reads in MiXCR, one entry per CDR3 protein. The repertoire holds some 150,000 distinct CDR3 sequences, with approximately 6% as singletons. Regarding this clonotype: What it binds is unknown.

Sequencing was performed on PBMCs or a T cell subset sorted from them (not recorded which). This receptor was obtained from an adult woman who had mild COVID-19 (a few samples of this study predate the infection). Cell type and time point are not known. The chain has TRBV25-1 and TRBJ1-6; D is unresolved. CDR3 protein: CASSEYRTSNSPLHF. For the CDR3, the DNA is TGTGCCAGCAGTGAATACAGGACCTCTAATTCACCCCTCCACTTT.